This TCR beta chain came from a study of T cell changes during pregnancy in multiple sclerosis. Data came from immunoSEQ multiplex PCR; TCRdb stores just in-frame clones and leaves some out. The sample shows 91,000 or so clones, over 85% of them seen only once. The germline CDR1 and CDR2 sequences are SQVTM and ANQGSEA. This CDR3 has 12 amino acids. Trimming left V 1 base short and J 7 bases short, with 10 bases between. This specimen was peripheral blood, taken after pregnancy. The rearrangement links TRBV29-1 to TRBJ1-1, with D possibly TRBD1 on 5 matching bases. This TCR was recovered from a female donor with multiple sclerosis, enrolled in a pregnancy study. CDR3 sequence: CSVEGGGNEAFF. For the CDR3, the DNA is TGCAGCGTTGAAGGCGGGGGGAATGAAGCTTTCTTT.